A selection of T cell receptor beta chains follows, all from one sample in a study of shared clonotypes between healthy human individuals. Profiled with immunoSEQ multiplex PCR; TCRdb holds only in-frame clones, not every one. The sample shows more than 2,000,000 clones, approximately 92% of them seen only once. The material sequenced was naive CD4+ T cells sorted from blood. These TCRs come from a young man in good health. CDR3s include the opening cysteine and the closing phenylalanine or tryptophan. Fields, in order: CDR3 length, V gene, J gene, clone size, D gene, CDR3 protein, CDR3 DNA. A D gene is named only where the DNA matches it firmly. Clone size is stated in some rows and not others, as once, few, many or a class when expanded.

17	TRBV11-2	TRBJ2-7	NA	TRBD2	CASSLGPSGLGTYEQYF	TGTGCCAGCAGCCTGGGCCCTAGCGGGCTGGGAACCTACGAGCAGTACTTC
12	TRBV2	TRBJ2-5	NA	NA	CASSVGEKTQYF	TGTGCCAGCAGTGTAGGAGAGAAGACCCAGTACTTC
13	TRBV18	TRBJ2-7	few	TRBD1	CASSQGQVSEQYF	TGTGCCAGCTCACAGGGACAGGTGAGCGAGCAGTACTTC
15	TRBV5-1	TRBJ2-7	NA	TRBD1	CASSTGQSYSYEQYF	TGCGCCAGCAGCACGGGACAGTCTTACTCCTACGAGCAGTACTTC
17	TRBV9	TRBJ2-1	NA	NA	CASSGGTLGLSYNEQFF	TGTGCCAGCAGCGGGGGGACCCTTGGACTTTCATACAATGAGCAGTTCTTC
14	TRBV30	TRBJ1-4	NA	NA	CAWSVGRVNEKLFF	TGTGCCTGGAGTGTTGGCAGGGTCAATGAAAAACTGTTTTTT
13	TRBV7-9	TRBJ2-1	NA	NA	CASSLAIYNEQFF	TGTGCCAGCAGCTTAGCGATCTACAATGAGCAGTTCTTC
15	TRBV30	TRBJ2-1	NA	NA	CAWSVDMGTYNEQFF	TGTGCCTGGAGTGTAGACATGGGCACCTACAATGAGCAGTTCTTC
15	TRBV5-1	TRBJ1-1	NA	NA	CASSQTGLPGTEAFF	TGCGCCAGCAGCCAAACAGGGTTACCTGGTACTGAAGCTTTCTTT
17	TRBV4-1	TRBJ2-5	once	NA	CASSPSVPAARKETQYF	TGCGCCAGCAGCCCTAGCGTACCAGCGGCGAGGAAAGAGACCCAGTACTTC
11	TRBV20-1	TRBJ1-1	NA	NA	CSARQSIEAFF	TGCAGTGCTAGACAGAGTATTGAAGCTTTCTTT
14	TRBV25-1	TRBJ2-5	NA	TRBD2	CASSDHSGQETQYF	TGTGCCAGCAGTGACCATAGCGGGCAAGAGACCCAGTACTTC
16	TRBV2	TRBJ1-4	NA	NA	CASSGVDRPINEKLFF	TGTGCCAGCAGTGGGGTAGACAGGCCTATTAATGAAAAACTGTTTTTT
13	TRBV6-5	TRBJ1-1	few	NA	CASSERLPTEAFF	TGTGCCAGCAGTGAACGGCTTCCCACTGAAGCTTTCTTT
16	TRBV28	TRBJ2-2	few	NA	CASSLNQGGGTGELFF	TGTGCCAGCAGTTTAAACCAGGGAGGAGGCACCGGGGAGCTGTTTTTT
14	TRBV6-5	TRBJ2-3	NA	NA	CASTPPGLTDTQYF	TGTGCCAGCACCCCCCCAGGCCTCACAGATACGCAGTATTTT
14	TRBV6-1	TRBJ2-5	NA	NA	CASSRFGVLETQYF	TGTGCCAGCAGCAGATTTGGGGTATTGGAGACCCAGTACTTC
12	TRBV19	TRBJ1-1	NA	NA	CASSKMNTEAFF	TGTGCCAGTAGTAAGATGAACACTGAAGCTTTCTTT
12	TRBV5-6	TRBJ2-5	NA	NA	CASSQIVETQYF	TGTGCCAGCAGTCAGATCGTGGAGACCCAGTACTTC
13	TRBV6-1	TRBJ2-3	NA	NA	CASRPPGTDTQYF	TGTGCCAGCAGACCGCCAGGGACAGATACGCAGTATTTT
15	TRBV5-1	TRBJ2-6	few	NA	CASSLEGSGANVLTF	TGCGCCAGCAGCTTGGAGGGGTCTGGGGCCAACGTCCTGACTTTC
14	TRBV4-1	TRBJ2-7	once	NA	CASALRDFEGEQYF	TGCGCCAGCGCCCTGAGGGACTTCGAGGGCGAGCAGTACTTC
13	TRBV7-2	TRBJ1-2	NA	NA	CASSPQGNYGYTF	TGTGCCAGCAGCCCCCAGGGAAACTATGGCTACACCTTC
17	TRBV21-1	TRBJ2-1	NA	NA	CASSKPEGTEAYNEQFF	TGTGCCAGCAGCAAACCAGAAGGGACGGAGGCCTACAATGAGCAGTTCTTC
11	TRBV5-8	TRBJ1-1	NA	NA	CASRAYTEAFF	TGTGCCAGCAGAGCGTACACTGAAGCTTTCTTT
15	TRBV7-9	TRBJ2-7	once	NA	CASKSLPESSYEQYF	TGTGCCAGCAAGTCCCTCCCGGAGTCTTCCTACGAGCAGTACTTC
13	TRBV19	TRBJ2-1	NA	TRBD2	CASRIAGGNEQFF	TGTGCCAGTAGAATAGCGGGGGGGAATGAGCAGTTCTTC
14	TRBV28	TRBJ2-5	NA	NA	CASSPLGGEETQYF	TGTGCCAGCAGTCCCTTGGGGGGAGAAGAGACCCAGTACTTC
16	TRBV4-1	TRBJ1-6	NA	NA	CASSQVPTGTGSPLHF	TGCGCCAGCAGCCAAGTCCCGACCGGGACTGGGTCACCCCTCCACTTT
15	TRBV5-1	TRBJ2-6	NA	NA	CASSLGSSGANVLTF	TGCGCCAGCAGCTTGGGTTCCTCTGGGGCCAACGTCCTGACTTTC